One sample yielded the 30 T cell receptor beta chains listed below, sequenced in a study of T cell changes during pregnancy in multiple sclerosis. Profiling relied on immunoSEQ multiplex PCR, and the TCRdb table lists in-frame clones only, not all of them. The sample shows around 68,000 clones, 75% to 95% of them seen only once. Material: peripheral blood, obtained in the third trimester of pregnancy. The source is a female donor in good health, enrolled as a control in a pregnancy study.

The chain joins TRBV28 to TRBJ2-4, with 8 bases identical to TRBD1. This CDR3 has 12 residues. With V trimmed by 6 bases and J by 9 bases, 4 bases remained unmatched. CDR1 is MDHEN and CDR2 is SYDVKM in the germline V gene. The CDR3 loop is CASRDRGFIQYF. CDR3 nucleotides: TGTGCCAGCAGAGACAGGGGTTTCATTCAGTACTTC. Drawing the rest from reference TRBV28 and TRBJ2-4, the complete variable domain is DVKVTQSSRYLVKRTGEKVFLECVQDMDHENMFWYRQDPGLGLRLIYFSYDVKMKEKGDIPEGYSVSREKKERFSLILESASTNQTSMYLCASRDRGFIQYFGAGTRLSVL.

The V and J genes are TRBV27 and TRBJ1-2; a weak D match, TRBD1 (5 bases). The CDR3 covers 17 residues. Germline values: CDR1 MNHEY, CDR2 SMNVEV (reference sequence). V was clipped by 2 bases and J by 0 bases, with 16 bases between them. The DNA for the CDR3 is TGTGCCAGCAGTTTAGTGGCAGGGTGGGGAACTAACTATGGCTACACCTTC. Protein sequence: CASSLVAGWGTNYGYTF.

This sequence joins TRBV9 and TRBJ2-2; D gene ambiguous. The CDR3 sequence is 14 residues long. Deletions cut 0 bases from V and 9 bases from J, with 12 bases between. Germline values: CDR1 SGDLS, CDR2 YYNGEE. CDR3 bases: TGTGCCAGCAGCGTAGCCCTTGGAGACCGGGAGCTGTTTTTT. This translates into CASSVALGDRELFF.

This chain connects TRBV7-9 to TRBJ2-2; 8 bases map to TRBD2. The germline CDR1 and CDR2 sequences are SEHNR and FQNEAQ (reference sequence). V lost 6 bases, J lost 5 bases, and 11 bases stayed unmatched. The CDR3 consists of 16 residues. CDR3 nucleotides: TGTGCCAGCAGAATAGCGGGGAGAAAAGGGACCGGGGAGCTGTTTTTT. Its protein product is CASRIAGRKGTGELFF.

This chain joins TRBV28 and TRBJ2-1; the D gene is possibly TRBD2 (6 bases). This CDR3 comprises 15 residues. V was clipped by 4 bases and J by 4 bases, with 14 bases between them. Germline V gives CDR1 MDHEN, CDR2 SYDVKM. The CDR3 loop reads CASSYMTGVYNEQFF. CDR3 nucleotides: TGTGCCAGCAGTTACATGACGGGGGTATACAATGAGCAGTTCTTC.

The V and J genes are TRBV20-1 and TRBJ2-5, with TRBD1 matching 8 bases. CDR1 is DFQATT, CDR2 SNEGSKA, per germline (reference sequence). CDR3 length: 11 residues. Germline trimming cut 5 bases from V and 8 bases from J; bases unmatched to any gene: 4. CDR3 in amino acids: CSARTGPTQYF. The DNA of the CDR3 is TGCAGTGCTCGGACAGGGCCTACCCAGTACTTC.

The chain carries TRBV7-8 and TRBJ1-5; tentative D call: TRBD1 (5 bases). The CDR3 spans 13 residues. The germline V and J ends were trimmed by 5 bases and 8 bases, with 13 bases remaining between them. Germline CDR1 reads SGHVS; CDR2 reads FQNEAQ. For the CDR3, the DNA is TGTGCCAGCAGCGCAGGGTTTTTTGAGCCCCAGCATTTT. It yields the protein CASSAGFFEPQHF.

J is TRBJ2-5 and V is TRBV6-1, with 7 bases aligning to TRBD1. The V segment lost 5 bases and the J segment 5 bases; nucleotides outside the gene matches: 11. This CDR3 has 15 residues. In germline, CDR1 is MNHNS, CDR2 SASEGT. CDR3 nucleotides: TGTGCCAGCAGTTCTGGACAGGTAGAGGGTGAGACCCAGTACTTC. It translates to CASSSGQVEGETQYF.

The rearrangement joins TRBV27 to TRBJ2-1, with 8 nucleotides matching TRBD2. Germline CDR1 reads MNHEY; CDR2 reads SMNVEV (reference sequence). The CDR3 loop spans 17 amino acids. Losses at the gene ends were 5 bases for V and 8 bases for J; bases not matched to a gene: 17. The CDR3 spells CASSTPLFREGLDEQFF. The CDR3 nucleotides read TGTGCCAGCAGTACTCCCCTGTTTCGGGAGGGCCTGGATGAGCAGTTCTTC.

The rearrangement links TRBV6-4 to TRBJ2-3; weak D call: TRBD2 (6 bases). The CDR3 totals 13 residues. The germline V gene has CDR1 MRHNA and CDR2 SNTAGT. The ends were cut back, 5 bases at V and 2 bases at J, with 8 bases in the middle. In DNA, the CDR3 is TGTGCCAGCAGTCGGACTAACACAGATACGCAGTATTTT. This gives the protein CASSRTNTDTQYF.

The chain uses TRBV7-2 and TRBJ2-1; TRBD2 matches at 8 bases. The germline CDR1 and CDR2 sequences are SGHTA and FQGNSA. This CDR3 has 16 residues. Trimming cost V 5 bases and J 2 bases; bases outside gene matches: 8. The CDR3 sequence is CASSDAGTRAYNEQFF. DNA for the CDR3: TGTGCCAGCAGCGACGCCGGGACTAGGGCCTACAATGAGCAGTTCTTC.

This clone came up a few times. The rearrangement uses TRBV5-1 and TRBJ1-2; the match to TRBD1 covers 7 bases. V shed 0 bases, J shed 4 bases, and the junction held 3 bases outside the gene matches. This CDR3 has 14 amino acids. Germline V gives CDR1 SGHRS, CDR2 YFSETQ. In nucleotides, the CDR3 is TGCGCCAGCAGCTTGGAGGGGGCGACCTATGGCTACACCTTC. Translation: CASSLEGATYGYTF. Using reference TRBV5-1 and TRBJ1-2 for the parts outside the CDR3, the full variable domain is KAGVTQTPRYLIKTRGQQVTLSCSPISGHRSVSWYQQTPGQGLQFLFEYFSETQRNKGNFPGRFSGRQFSNSRSEMNVSTLELGDSALYLCASSLEGATYGYTFGSGTRLTVV.

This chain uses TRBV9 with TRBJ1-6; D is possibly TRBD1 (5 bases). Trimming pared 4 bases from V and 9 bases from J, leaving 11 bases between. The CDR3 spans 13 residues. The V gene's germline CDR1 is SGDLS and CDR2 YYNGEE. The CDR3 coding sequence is TGTGCCAGCAGCCCCCTCGGGGGTTCACCCCTCCACTTT. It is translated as CASSPLGGSPLHF.

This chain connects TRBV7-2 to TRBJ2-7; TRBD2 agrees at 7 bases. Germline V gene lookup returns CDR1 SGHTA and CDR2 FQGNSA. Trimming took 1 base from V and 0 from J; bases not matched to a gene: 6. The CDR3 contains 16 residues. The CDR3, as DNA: TGTGCCAGCAGCTTAGACAGCGCGGGGGTCTCCTACGAGCAGTACTTC. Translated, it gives CASSLDSAGVSYEQYF.

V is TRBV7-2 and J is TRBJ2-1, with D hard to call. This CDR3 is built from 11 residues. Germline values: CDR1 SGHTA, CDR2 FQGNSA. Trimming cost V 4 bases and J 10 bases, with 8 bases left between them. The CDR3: CASSSGSEQFF. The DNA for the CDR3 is TGTGCCAGCAGCTCGGGTTCGGAGCAGTTCTTC. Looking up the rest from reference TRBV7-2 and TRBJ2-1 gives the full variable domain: GAGVSQSPSNKVTEKGKDVELRCDPISGHTALYWYRQSLGQGLEFLIYFQGNSAPDKSGLPSDRFSAERTGGSVSTLTIQRTQQEDSAVYLCASSSGSEQFFGPGTRLTVL.

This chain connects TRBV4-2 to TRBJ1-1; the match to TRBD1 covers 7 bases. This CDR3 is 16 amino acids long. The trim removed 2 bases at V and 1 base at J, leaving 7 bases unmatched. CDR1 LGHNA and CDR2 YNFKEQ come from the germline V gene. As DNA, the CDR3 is TGTGCCAGCAGCCAACTAGGGACAGTAAAGAACACTGAAGCTTTCTTT. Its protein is CASSQLGTVKNTEAFF.

The CDR3 reads CSVTTGGAVTYEQYF. In nucleotides, the CDR3 is TGCAGCGTCACTACAGGGGGCGCAGTCACCTACGAGCAGTACTTC. The chain is built from TRBV29-1 and TRBJ2-7; 9 bases match TRBD1. Germline V gene sequence: CDR1 SQVTM, CDR2 ANQGSEA. J lost 2 bases, V lost 6 bases, and 11 bases had no gene match. This CDR3 region has 15 residues.

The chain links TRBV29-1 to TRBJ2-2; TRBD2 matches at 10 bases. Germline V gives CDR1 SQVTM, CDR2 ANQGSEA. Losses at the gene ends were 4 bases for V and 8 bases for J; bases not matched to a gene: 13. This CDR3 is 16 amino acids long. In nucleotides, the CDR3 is TGCAGCGTTGTACCCAGGTCTAGCGGGAGTTCGGGGGAGCTGTTTTTT. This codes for CSVVPRSSGSSGELFF.

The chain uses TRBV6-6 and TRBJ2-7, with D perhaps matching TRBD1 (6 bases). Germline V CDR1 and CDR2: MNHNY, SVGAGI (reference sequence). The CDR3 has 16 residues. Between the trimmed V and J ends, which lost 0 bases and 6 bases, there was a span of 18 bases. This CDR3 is CASSYSVVQGRGEQYF. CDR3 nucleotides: TGTGCCAGCAGTTACTCGGTAGTCCAGGGGAGAGGCGAGCAGTACTTC.

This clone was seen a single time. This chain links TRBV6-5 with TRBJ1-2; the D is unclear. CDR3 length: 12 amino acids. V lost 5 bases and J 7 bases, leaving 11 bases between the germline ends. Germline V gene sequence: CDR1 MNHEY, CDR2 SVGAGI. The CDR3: CASSVAGRGYTF. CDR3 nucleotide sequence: TGTGCCAGCAGTGTGGCGGGTCGTGGCTACACCTTC.

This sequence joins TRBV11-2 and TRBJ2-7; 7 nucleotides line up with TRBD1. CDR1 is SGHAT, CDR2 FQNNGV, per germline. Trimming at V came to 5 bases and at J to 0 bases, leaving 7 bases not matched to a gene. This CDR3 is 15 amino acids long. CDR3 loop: CASSTFRGPSYEQYF. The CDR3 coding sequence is TGTGCCAGCAGCACTTTTAGGGGGCCCTCCTACGAGCAGTACTTC.

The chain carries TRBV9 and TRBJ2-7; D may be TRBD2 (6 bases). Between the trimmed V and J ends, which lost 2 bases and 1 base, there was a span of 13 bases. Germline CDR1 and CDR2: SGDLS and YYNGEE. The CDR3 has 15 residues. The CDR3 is CASSVRRGVSYEQYF. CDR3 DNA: TGTGCCAGCAGCGTGCGGAGGGGTGTTTCCTACGAGCAGTACTTC.

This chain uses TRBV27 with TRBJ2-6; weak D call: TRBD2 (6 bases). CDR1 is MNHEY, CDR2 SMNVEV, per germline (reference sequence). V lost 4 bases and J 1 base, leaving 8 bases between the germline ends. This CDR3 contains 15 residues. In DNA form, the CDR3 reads TGTGCCAGCAGTTGGGGGGTGTCTGGGGCCAACGTCCTGACTTTC. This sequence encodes CASSWGVSGANVLTF. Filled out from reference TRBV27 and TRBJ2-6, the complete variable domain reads EAQVTQNPRYLITVTGKKLTVTCSQNMNHEYMSWYRQDPGLGLRQIYYSMNVEVTDKGDVPEGYKVSRKEKRNFPLILESPSPNQTSLYFCASSWGVSGANVLTFGAGSRLTVL.

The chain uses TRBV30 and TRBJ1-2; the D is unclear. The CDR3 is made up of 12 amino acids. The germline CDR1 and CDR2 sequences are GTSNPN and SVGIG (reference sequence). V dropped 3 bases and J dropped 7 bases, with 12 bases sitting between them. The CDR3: CAWRAIGGGYTF. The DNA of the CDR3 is TGTGCCTGGAGAGCCATTGGAGGTGGCTACACCTTC.

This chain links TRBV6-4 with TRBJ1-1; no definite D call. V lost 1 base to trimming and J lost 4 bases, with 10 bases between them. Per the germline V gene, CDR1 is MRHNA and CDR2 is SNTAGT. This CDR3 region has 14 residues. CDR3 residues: CASSDFDKSTEAFF. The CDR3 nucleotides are TGTGCCAGCAGTGACTTTGACAAAAGCACTGAAGCTTTCTTT.

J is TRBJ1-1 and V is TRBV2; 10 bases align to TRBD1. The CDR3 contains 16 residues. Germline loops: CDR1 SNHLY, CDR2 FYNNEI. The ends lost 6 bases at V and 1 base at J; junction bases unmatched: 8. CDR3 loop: CASRARTGGGNTEAFF. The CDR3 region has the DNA TGTGCCAGCAGAGCCAGGACAGGGGGTGGGAACACTGAAGCTTTCTTT.

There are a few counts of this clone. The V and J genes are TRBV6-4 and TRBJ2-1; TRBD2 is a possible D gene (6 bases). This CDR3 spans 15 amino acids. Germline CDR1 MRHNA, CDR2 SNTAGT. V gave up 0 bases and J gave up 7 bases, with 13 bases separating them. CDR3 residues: CASSDSSGMGNEQFF. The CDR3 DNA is TGTGCCAGCAGTGACTCTAGCGGAATGGGAAATGAGCAGTTCTTC.

The CDR3 DNA follows: TGTGCCAGTAGTATAGATGGCGGGAGGGGGAATGAGCAGTTCTTC. Translation: CASSIDGGRGNEQFF. This chain links TRBV19 with TRBJ2-1; 9 bases agree with TRBD2. This CDR3 has 15 residues. Germline V gene sequence: CDR1 LNHDA, CDR2 SQIVND (reference sequence). V lost 0 bases to trimming and J lost 7 bases; unmatched junction nucleotides: 4.

The CDR3 is CASSMGSAGAGYGYTF. CDR3 DNA: TGTGCCAGCAGTATGGGGTCGGCAGGGGCGGGCTATGGCTACACCTTC. The chain links TRBV6-6 to TRBJ1-2, with D tentatively TRBD1 (6 bases). V was clipped by 5 bases and J by 4 bases, with 20 bases between them. Germline-derived CDR1 and CDR2 are MNHNY and SVGAGI (reference sequence). This CDR3 is built from 16 residues.

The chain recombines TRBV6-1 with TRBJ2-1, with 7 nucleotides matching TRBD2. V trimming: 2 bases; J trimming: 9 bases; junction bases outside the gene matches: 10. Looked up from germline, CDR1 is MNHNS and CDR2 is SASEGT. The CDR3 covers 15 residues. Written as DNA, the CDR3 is TGTGCCAGCAGTGAACGGTCTAGCGGTCTAGCTGAGCAGTTCTTC. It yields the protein CASSERSSGLAEQFF.